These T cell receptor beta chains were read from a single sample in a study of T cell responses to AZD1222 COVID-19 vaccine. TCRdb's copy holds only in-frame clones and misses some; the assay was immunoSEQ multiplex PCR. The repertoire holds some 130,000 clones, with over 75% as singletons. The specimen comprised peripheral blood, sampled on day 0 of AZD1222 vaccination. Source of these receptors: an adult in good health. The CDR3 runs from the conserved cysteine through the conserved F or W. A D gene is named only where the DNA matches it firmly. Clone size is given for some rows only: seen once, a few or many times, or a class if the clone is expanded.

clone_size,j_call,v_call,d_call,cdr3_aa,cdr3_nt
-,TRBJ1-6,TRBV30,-,CAGDISNSYNSPLHF,TGTGCCGGGGACATCAGTAACTCCTATAATTCACCCCTCCACTTT
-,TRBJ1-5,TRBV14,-,CASSPLGTGYQPQHF,TGTGCCAGCAGCCCCCTAGGGACGGGATATCAGCCCCAGCATTTT
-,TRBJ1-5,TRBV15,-,CATSPDSSNQPQHF,TGTGCCACCAGCCCCGACAGTAGCAATCAGCCCCAGCATTTT
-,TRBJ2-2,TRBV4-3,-,CASSQQGGPGELFF,TGCGCCAGCAGCCAACAGGGGGGCCCCGGGGAGCTGTTTTTT
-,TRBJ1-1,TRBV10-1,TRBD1,CASSPGGTGNTEAFF,TGCGCCAGCAGCCCCGGAGGGACAGGGAACACTGAAGCTTTCTTT
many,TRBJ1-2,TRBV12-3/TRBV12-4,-,CASGSDGNYGYTF,TGTGCCAGCGGCTCGGACGGCAACTATGGCTACACCTTC
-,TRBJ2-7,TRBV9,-,CASSAEGGVAAEWGSYEQYF,TGTGCCAGCAGCGCCGAGGGGGGAGTGGCAGCGGAGTGGGGCTCCTACGAGCAGTACTTC
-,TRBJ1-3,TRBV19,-,CASSYSPGTRTSGNTIYF,TGTGCCAGTAGTTATAGCCCCGGGACAAGAACCTCTGGAAACACCATATATTTT
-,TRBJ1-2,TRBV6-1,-,CASSETGPNEGYTF,TGTGCCAGCAGTGAAACGGGCCCCAACGAGGGCTACACCTTC
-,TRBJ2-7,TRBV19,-,CASSIDGGRIYEQYF,TGTGCCAGTAGTATAGACGGGGGGCGCATCTACGAGCAGTACTTC
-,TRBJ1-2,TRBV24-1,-,CATSDSPPGSDFGGYTF,TGTGCCACCAGTGATTCTCCCCCGGGATCTGACTTTGGGGGCTACACCTTC
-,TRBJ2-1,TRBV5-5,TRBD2,CASSLFRGSGGYNEQFF,TGTGCCAGCAGCTTGTTTCGGGGTTCGGGAGGCTACAATGAGCAGTTCTTC
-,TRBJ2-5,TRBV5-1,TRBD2,CASSFNKSPTSGRTQETQYF,TGCGCCAGCAGCTTTAATAAATCCCCCACTAGCGGGAGGACCCAAGAGACCCAGTACTTC
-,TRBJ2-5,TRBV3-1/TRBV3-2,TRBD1,CASSYRGGHQETQYF,TGTGCCAGCAGTTACAGGGGTGGACACCAAGAGACCCAGTACTTC
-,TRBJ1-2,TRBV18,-,CASSQTENYGYTF,TGTGCCAGCTCACAAACAGAAAACTATGGCTACACCTTC
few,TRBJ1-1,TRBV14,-,CASSQGLGIPEAFF,TGTGCCAGCAGCCAAGGTCTTGGCATACCTGAAGCTTTCTTT
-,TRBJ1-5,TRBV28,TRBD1,CASSFTGGRNQPQHF,TGTGCCAGCAGTTTCACAGGGGGCAGGAATCAGCCCCAGCATTTT
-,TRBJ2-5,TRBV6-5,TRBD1,CASRGRQGALETQYF,TGTGCCAGCAGGGGGAGACAGGGGGCTCTAGAGACCCAGTACTTC
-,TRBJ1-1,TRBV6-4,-,CASSEQGNTEAFF,TGTGCCAGCAGTGAACAGGGGAACACTGAAGCTTTCTTT
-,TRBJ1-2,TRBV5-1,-,CASSPGSGEVAVYGYTF,TGCGCCAGCAGCCCGGGGTCGGGGGAGGTGGCTGTATATGGCTACACCTTC
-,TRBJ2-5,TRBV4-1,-,CASSQVMRRREETQYF,TGCGCCAGCAGCCAAGTGATGCGACGTAGAGAAGAGACCCAGTACTTC
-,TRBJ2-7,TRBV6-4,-,CASSDGQGSEQYF,TGTGCCAGCAGTGACGGCCAGGGATCCGAGCAGTACTTC
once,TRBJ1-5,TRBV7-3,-,CASSSTGGNQPQHF,TGTGCCAGCAGCTCCACAGGCGGCAATCAGCCCCAGCATTTT
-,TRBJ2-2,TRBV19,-,CASSNLAGELFF,TGTGCCAGTTCAAATCTTGCCGGGGAGCTGTTTTTT
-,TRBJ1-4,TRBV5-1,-,CASSSVPATNEKLFF,TGCGCCAGCAGCTCGGTACCGGCAACTAATGAAAAACTGTTTTTT
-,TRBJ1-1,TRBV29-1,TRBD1,CSDQGGSAEAFF,TGCAGCGACCAGGGGGGAAGCGCTGAAGCTTTCTTT
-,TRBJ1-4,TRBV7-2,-,CASSLVGGPNEKLFF,TGTGCCAGCAGCTTGGTCGGGGGGCCTAATGAAAAACTGTTTTTT
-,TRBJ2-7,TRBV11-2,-,CASSLGGQGSYEQYF,TGTGCCAGCAGCTTAGGTGGGCAGGGGTCATACGAGCAGTACTTC
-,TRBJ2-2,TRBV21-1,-,CASSKETGAGTGELFF,TGTGCCAGCAGCAAAGAAACAGGGGCTGGTACCGGGGAGCTGTTTTTT
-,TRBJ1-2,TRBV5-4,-,CASSHGSRDYGYTF,TGTGCCAGCAGCCACGGGAGCCGGGACTATGGCTACACCTTC
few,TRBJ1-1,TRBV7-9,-,CASSLGAGLGGEAFF,TGTGCCAGCAGCTTAGGCGCAGGACTAGGGGGTGAAGCTTTCTTT
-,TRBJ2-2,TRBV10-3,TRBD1,CAISIDRADTGELFF,TGTGCCATCAGTATAGACAGGGCCGACACCGGGGAGCTGTTTTTT
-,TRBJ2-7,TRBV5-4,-,CASSPPDREPDEQYF,TGTGCCAGCAGCCCCCCCGACCGGGAGCCCGACGAGCAGTACTTC
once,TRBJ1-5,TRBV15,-,CATSRDRSDQPQHF,TGTGCCACCAGCAGAGATCGTAGTGATCAGCCCCAGCATTTT
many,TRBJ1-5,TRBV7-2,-,CASSSSGRPNQPQHF,TGTGCCAGCAGCTCGTCAGGGCGCCCCAATCAGCCCCAGCATTTT
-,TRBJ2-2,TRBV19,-,CASSTQGHTGELFF,TGTGCCAGTAGTACCCAGGGGCACACCGGGGAGCTGTTTTTT
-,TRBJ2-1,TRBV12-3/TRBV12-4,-,CASRAGTYNEQFF,TGTGCCAGCAGGGCAGGGACTTACAATGAGCAGTTCTTC
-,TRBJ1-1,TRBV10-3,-,CAISETRTGGMNTEAFF,TGTGCCATCAGTGAGACTAGGACTGGGGGAATGAACACTGAAGCTTTCTTT
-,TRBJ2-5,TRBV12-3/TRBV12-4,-,CASSGQYQETQYF,TGTGCCAGCAGCGGCCAGTACCAAGAGACCCAGTACTTC
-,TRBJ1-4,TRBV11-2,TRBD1,CASSPMDRADEKLFF,TGTGCCAGCAGCCCGATGGACAGGGCTGATGAAAAACTGTTTTTT
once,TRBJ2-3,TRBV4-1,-,CASRDTGSRTDTQYF,TGCGCCAGCAGGGATACAGGGAGTCGCACAGATACGCAGTATTTT
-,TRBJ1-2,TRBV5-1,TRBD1,CASSFGTGVRYGYTF,TGCGCCAGCAGCTTCGGGACAGGGGTCCGGTATGGCTACACCTTC
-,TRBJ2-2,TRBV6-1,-,CASSDPFQGGAQTGELFF,TGTGCCAGCAGTGACCCCTTCCAGGGTGGGGCGCAGACCGGGGAGCTGTTTTTT
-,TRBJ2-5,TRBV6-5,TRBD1,CASSFNRGLAETQYF,TGTGCCAGCAGTTTTAACAGGGGGCTTGCGGAGACCCAGTACTTC
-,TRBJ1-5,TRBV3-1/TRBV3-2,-,CASSQDLPANHQPQHF,TGTGCCAGCAGCCAAGATCTCCCGGCGAACCATCAGCCCCAGCATTTT
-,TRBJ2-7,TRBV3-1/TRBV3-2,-,CASSLGSYEQYF,TGTGCCAGCAGCCTTGGCTCCTACGAGCAGTACTTC
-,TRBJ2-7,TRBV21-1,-,CASSPRLKFYEQYF,TGTGCCAGCAGCCCCCGCCTAAAATTCTACGAGCAGTACTTC
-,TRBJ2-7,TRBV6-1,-,CASSDRFSEQYF,TGTGCCAGCAGTGACCGGTTCTCCGAGCAGTACTTC
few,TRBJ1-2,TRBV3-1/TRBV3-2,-,CASSQDRVGSYGYTF,TGTGCCAGCAGCCAAGACAGGGTGGGGTCCTATGGCTACACCTTC
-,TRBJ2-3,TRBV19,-,CASSIGGRSTDTQYF,TGTGCCAGTAGTATAGGGGGACGGAGCACAGATACGCAGTATTTT
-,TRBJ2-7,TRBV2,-,CASRGDTYEQYF,TGTGCCAGCAGGGGGGATACCTACGAGCAGTACTTC
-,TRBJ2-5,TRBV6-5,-,CASSPTVNQETQYF,TGTGCCAGCAGTCCGACAGTAAACCAAGAGACCCAGTACTTC
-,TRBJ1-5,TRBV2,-,CASRNRSPQPQHF,TGTGCCAGCAGAAACAGATCTCCCCAGCCCCAGCATTTT